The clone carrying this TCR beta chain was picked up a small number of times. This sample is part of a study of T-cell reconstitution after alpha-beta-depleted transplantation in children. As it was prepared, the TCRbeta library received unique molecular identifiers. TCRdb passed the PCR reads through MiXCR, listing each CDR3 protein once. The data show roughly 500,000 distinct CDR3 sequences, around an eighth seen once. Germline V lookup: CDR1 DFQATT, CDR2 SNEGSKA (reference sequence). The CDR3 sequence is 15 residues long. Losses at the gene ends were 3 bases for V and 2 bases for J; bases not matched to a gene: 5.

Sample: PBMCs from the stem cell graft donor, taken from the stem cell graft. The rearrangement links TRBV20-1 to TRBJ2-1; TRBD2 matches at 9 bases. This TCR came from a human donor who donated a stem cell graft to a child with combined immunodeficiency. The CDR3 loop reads CSARAGTSPYNEQFF. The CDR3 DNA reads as TGCAGTGCTAGGGCCGGGACTAGCCCCTACAATGAGCAGTTCTTC.